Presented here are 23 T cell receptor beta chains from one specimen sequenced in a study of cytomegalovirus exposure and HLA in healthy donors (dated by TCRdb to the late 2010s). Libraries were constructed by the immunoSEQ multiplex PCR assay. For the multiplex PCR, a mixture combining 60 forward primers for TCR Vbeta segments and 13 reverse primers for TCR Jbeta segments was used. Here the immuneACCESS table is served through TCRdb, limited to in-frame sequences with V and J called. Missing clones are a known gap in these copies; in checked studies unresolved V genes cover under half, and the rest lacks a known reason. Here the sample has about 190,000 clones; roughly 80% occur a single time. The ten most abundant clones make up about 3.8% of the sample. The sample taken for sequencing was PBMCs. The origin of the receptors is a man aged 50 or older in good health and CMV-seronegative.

The CDR3 nucleotides are TGTGCCAGCTCCCCGGGACAGATTGACTTCTATGGCTACACCTTC. Translation gives CASSPGQIDFYGYTF. The V gene is TRBV18, the J gene TRBJ1-2; 7 bases are shared with TRBD1. Germline trimming cut 6 bases from V and 4 bases from J; bases unmatched to any gene: 11. The CDR3 covers 15 residues. Per germline, CDR1 KGHSH and CDR2 LQKENI.

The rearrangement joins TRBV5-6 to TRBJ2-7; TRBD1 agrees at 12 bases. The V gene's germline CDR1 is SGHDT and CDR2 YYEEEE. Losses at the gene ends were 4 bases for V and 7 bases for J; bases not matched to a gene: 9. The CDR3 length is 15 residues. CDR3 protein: CASSGSGTGGAEQYF. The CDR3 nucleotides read TGTGCCAGCAGCGGATCCGGGACAGGGGGCGCGGAGCAGTACTTC.

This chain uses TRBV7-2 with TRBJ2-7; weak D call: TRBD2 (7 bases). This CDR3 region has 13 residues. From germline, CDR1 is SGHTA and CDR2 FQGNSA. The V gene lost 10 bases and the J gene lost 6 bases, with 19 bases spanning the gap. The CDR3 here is CATRGGGSREQYF. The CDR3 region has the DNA TGTGCCACCCGCGGGGGCGGCAGTCGCGAGCAGTACTTC.

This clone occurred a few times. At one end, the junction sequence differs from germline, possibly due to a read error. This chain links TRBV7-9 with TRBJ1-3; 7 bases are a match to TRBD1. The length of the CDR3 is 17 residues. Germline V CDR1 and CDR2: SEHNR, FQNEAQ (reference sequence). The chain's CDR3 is CSSSTTRQGETGNTIYF. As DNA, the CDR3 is TGTTCCAGCAGCACCACCAGACAGGGAGAAACTGGAAACACCATATATTTT.

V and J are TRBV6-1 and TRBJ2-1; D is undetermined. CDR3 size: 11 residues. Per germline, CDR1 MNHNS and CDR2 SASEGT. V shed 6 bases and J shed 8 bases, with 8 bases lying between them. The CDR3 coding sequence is TGTGCCAGCAGCCGAGGTGATGAGCAGTTCTTC. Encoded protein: CASSRGDEQFF.

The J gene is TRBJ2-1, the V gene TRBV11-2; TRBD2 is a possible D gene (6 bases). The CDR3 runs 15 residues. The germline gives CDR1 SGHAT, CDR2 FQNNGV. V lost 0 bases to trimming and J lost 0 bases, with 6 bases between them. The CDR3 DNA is TGTGCCAGCAGCTTAGAGCGGGGCTCCTACAATGAGCAGTTCTTC. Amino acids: CASSLERGSYNEQFF. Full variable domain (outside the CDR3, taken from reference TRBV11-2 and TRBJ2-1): EAGVAQSPRYKIIEKRQSVAFWCNPISGHATLYWYQQILGQGPKLLIQFQNNGVVDDSQLPKDRFSAERLKGVDSTLKIQPAKLEDSAVYLCASSLERGSYNEQFFGPGTRLTVL.

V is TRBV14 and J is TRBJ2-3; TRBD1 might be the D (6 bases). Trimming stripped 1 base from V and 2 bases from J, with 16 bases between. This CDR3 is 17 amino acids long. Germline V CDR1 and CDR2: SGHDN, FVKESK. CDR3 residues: CASSQGDKHPLTDTQYF. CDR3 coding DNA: TGTGCCAGCAGCCAAGGGGACAAACATCCCCTCACAGATACGCAGTATTTT.

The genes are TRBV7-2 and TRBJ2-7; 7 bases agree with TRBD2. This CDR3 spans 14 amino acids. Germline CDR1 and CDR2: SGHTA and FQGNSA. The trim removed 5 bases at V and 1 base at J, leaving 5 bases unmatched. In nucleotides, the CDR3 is TGTGCCAGCAGCCCTCCGGGGGGATCCTACGAGCAGTACTTC. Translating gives CASSPPGGSYEQYF.

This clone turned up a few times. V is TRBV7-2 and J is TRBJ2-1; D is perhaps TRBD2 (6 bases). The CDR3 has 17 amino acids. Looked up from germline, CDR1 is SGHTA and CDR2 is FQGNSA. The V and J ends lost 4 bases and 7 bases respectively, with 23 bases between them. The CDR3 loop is CASSSTPRDSAVNEQFF. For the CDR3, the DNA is TGTGCCAGCAGCTCCACACCACGGGACTCAGCAGTGAATGAGCAGTTCTTC.

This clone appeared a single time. DNA for the CDR3: TGTGCCAGCACCGAACGACAGGGTTTAAGTTCACCCCTCCACTTT. Protein sequence: CASTERQGLSSPLHF. This sequence joins TRBV6-6 and TRBJ1-6; 7 bases agree with TRBD1. The ends lost 7 bases at V and 9 bases at J; junction bases unmatched: 12. This CDR3 has 15 residues. The germline CDR1 and CDR2 sequences are MNHNY and SVGAGI (reference sequence).

In nucleotides, the CDR3 is TGTGCCAGCAGCCTCGACAGGGGGACTCAGCCCCAGCATTTT. It yields the protein CASSLDRGTQPQHF. The chain employs TRBV7-8 and TRBJ1-5, with TRBD1 matching over 9 bases. Germline CDR1 SGHVS, CDR2 FQNEAQ. Germline trimming cut 5 bases from V and 6 bases from J; bases unmatched to any gene: 5. The CDR3 has 14 residues.

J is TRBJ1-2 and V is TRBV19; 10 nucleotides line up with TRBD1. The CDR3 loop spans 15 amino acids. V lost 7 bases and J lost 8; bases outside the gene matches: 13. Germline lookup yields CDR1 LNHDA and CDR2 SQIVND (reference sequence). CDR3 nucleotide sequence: TGTGCCAGTAATGAAGTGGACAGGGGGTTTTACGGCTACACCTTC. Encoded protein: CASNEVDRGFYGYTF. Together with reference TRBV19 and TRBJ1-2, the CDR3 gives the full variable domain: DGGITQSPKYLFRKEGQNVTLSCEQNLNHDAMYWYRQDPGQGLRLIYYSQIVNDFQKGDIAEGYSVSREKKESFPLTVTSAQKNPTAFYLCASNEVDRGFYGYTFGSGTRLTVV.

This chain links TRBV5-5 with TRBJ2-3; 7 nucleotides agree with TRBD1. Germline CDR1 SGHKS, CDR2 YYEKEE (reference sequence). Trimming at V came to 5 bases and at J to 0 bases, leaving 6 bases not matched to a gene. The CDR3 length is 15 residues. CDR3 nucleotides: TGTGCCAGCAGACCAGGACAGGATAGCACAGATACGCAGTATTTT. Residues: CASRPGQDSTDTQYF.

CDR3 sequence: CASSPRLDLGELFF. The CDR3 DNA is TGTGCCAGCAGTCCTAGACTAGACCTCGGGGAGCTGTTTTTT. This chain joins TRBV2 and TRBJ2-2, with a weak D call TRBD2 (6 bases). The CDR3 has 14 amino acids. Trimming stripped 5 bases from V and 7 bases from J, with 14 bases between. Germline CDR1 reads SNHLY; CDR2 reads FYNNEI.

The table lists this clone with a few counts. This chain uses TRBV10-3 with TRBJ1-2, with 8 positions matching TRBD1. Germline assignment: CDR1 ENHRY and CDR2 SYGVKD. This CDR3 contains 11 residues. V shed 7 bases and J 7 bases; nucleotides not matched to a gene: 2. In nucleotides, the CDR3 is TGTGCCATCAATCAGGGGGCTGGCTACACCTTC. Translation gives CAINQGAGYTF.

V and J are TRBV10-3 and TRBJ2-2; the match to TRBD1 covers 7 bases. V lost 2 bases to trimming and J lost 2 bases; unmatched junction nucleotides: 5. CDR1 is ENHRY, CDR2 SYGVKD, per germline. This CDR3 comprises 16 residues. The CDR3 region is CAISEMTGKNTGELFF. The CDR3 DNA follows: TGTGCCATCAGTGAGATGACAGGGAAAAACACCGGGGAGCTGTTTTTT.

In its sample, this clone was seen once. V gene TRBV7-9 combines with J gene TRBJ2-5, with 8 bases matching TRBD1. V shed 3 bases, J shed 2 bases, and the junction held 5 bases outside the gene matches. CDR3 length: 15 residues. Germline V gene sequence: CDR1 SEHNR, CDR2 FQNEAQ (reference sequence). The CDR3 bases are TGTGCCAGCAGCTTGGGACAGGCATGGCAAGAGACCCAGTACTTC. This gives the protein CASSLGQAWQETQYF.

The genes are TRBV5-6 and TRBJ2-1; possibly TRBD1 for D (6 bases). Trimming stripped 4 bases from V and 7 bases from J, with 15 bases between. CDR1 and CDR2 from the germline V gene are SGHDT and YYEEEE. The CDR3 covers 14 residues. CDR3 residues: CASSNRRGRNEQFF. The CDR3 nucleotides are TGTGCCAGCAGCAACCGCAGGGGAAGGAATGAGCAGTTCTTC.

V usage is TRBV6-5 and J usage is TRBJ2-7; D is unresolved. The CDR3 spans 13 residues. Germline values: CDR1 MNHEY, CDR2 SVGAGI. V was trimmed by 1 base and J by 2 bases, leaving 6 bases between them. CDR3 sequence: CASSYLRTYEQYF. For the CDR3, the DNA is TGTGCCAGCAGTTACTTGCGGACCTACGAGCAGTACTTC.

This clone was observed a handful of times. CDR3 sequence (DNA): TGTGCCAGTAGACAGAACACTGAAGCTTTCTTT. Translating it yields CASRQNTEAFF. J is TRBJ1-1 and V is TRBV19; D is unclear. The germline V gene has CDR1 LNHDA and CDR2 SQIVND (reference sequence). Trimming took off 6 bases at V and 1 base at J, with 3 bases between the two ends. The CDR3 consists of 11 residues.

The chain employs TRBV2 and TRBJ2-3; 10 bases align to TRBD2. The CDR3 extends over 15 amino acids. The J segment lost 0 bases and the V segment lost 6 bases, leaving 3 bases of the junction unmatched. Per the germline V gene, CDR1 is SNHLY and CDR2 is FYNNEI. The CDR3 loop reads CASRTLAGSTDTQYF. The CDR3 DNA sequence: TGTGCCAGCAGAACACTAGCGGGGAGCACAGATACGCAGTATTTT.

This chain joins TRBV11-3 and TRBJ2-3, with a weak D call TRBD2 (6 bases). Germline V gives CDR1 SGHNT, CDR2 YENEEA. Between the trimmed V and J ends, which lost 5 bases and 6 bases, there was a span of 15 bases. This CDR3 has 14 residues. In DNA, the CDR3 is TGTGCCAGCAGCCCTGGGACTTTTCCGGATACGCAGTATTTT. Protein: CASSPGTFPDTQYF. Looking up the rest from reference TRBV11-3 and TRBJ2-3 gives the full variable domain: EAGVVQSPRYKIIEKKQPVAFWCNPISGHNTLYWYLQNLGQGPELLIRYENEEAVDDSQLPKDRFSAERLKGVDSTLKIQPAELGDSAVYLCASSPGTFPDTQYFGPGTRLTVL.

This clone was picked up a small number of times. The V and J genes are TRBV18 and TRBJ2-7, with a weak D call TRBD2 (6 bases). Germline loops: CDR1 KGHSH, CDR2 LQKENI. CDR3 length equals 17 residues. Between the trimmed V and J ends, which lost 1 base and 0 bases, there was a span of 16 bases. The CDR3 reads CASSPLSLAGSSYEQYF. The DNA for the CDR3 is TGTGCCAGCTCACCACTCTCTCTGGCGGGATCCTCCTACGAGCAGTACTTC.